The present entry profiles one T cell receptor (beta chain) with its context. No antigen is known for it. Compared with germline, one end of the junction differs, possibly owing to a read error. The sample is drawn from a study of cytomegalovirus exposure and HLA in healthy donors. Study-wide results and limits: Analysis was carried out at a later point, and it linked a missense DCLRE1C variant to TCR beta V- and J-gene trimming. A later analysis by the authors found several of the most significant clusters apparently linked to common viral pathogens. Some V segments, TRBV6-2 and TRBV6-3 among them, were indistinguishable and were therefore excluded.

Germline values: CDR1 SSHAT, CDR2 FNYEAQ (reference sequence). This CDR3 has 13 amino acids. PCR employed 60 Vbeta and 13 Jbeta primers. Repertoires were generated with immunoSEQ multiplex PCR, while TCRdb's copy carries only in-frame clones and drops some. The sample yields 100,000 to 150,000 clones, roughly three quarters seen once. The chain couples TRBV7-7 to TRBJ2-5, with D perhaps TRBD2 (6 bases). Sequences were obtained from PBMCs. The clonotype originates from a male donor in good health and CMV-seronegative. The CDR3 nucleotides read TGTGCTAGCAGCTTATACGGGGGTGAGACCCAGTACTTC. Protein sequence: CASSLYGGETQYF.